Shown below are 21 T cell receptor beta chains from a single sample sequenced in a study of early T cells in non-severe SARS-CoV-2 infection. From the 5' RACE reads, TCRdb called clonotypes with MiXCR, one entry per CDR3 protein. This table has more than 45,000 distinct CDR3 sequences, under 15% appearing once. The sequencing sample was made of whole blood. The receptors were sampled from an adult who was a healthcare worker with PCR-confirmed SARS-CoV-2 infection or an uninfected control (not recorded which).

This clonotype has at least ten counts. The chain couples TRBV30 to TRBJ2-4, with D hard to call. Germline assignment: CDR1 GTSNPN and CDR2 SVGIG (reference sequence). This CDR3 has 16 residues. V was pared by 2 bases and J by 0 bases, with 14 bases between. The CDR3 region is CAWSPRLDLAKNIQYF. The DNA of the CDR3 is TGTGCCTGGAGTCCTCGCCTGGATCTAGCCAAAAACATTCAGTACTTC.

The chain employs TRBV29-1 and TRBJ1-2, with D uncertain. V dropped 0 bases and J dropped 4 bases, with 9 bases sitting between them. The CDR3 has 13 amino acids. Germline CDR1 is SQVTM and CDR2 is ANQGSEA. CDR3 residues: CSVEDPESYGYTF. The CDR3 DNA follows: TGCAGCGTTGAAGATCCAGAGAGCTATGGCTACACCTTC.

CDR3 sequence reads: CASSPADRAQTQYF. In DNA form, the CDR3 reads TGTGCCAGCTCACCGGCTGACAGGGCACAGACCCAGTACTTC. The genes are TRBV18 and TRBJ2-5, with 7 bases matching TRBD1. The CDR3 has 14 residues. Germline V gene lookup returns CDR1 KGHSH and CDR2 LQKENI. The V and J ends lost 3 bases and 6 bases, in that order; junction bases with no gene match: 7.

This clonotype was seen a handful of times. The chain employs TRBV28 and TRBJ2-7; 7 bases agree with TRBD1. Germline V gene data show CDR1 as MDHEN and CDR2 as SYDVKM. With V trimmed by 6 bases and J by 6 bases, 2 bases remained unmatched. The CDR3 covers 11 residues. DNA of the CDR3: TGTGCCAGCAGCCACAGGGGCGAGCAGTACTTC. As protein: CASSHRGEQYF.

This clonotype turned up a few times. The genes are TRBV5-1 and TRBJ1-1, with 7 bases matching TRBD1. The CDR3 length is 16 residues. CDR1 is SGHRS and CDR2 is YFSETQ in the germline V gene. Unmatched junction bases numbered 11, after V lost 4 bases and J lost 2 bases. CDR3 nucleotides: TGCGCCAGCAGCCTAGGGACAGCAAGTTTAAACACTGAAGCTTTCTTT. Translating gives CASSLGTASLNTEAFF.

For the CDR3, the DNA is TGTGCCAGCAGGCCCATTGGTGTTAATACGCAGTATTTT. As protein: CASRPIGVNTQYF. V usage is TRBV12-3 or TRBV12-4 and J usage is TRBJ2-3, with D hard to call. The CDR3 extends over 13 amino acids. V lost 6 bases, J lost 7 bases, and 14 bases lay in between.

This clonotype was picked up many times. The chain uses TRBV24-1 and TRBJ2-5, with D uncertain. The germline V and J ends were trimmed by 1 base and 1 base, with 9 bases remaining between them. CDR3 length: 15 residues. Germline loops: CDR1 KGHDR, CDR2 SFDVKD. The CDR3 spells CATSDLEASQETQYF. The DNA for the CDR3 is TGTGCCACCAGTGATTTAGAAGCGTCCCAAGAGACCCAGTACTTC.

This clonotype was counted many times. The chain links TRBV25-1 to TRBJ1-2; possible D gene TRBD1, 5 bases. Trimming pared 2 bases from V and 4 bases from J, leaving 17 bases between. CDR3 length: 16 residues. CDR1 and CDR2 from the germline V gene are MGHDK and SYGVNS. CDR3 loop: CASSEMGIGGFYGYTF. For the CDR3, the DNA is TGTGCCAGCAGTGAAATGGGGATCGGGGGTTTCTATGGCTACACCTTC.

The chain joins TRBV7-8 to TRBJ1-3; D unresolved. The CDR3 sequence is 14 residues long. Looked up from germline, CDR1 is SGHVS and CDR2 is FQNEAQ. V lost 8 bases and J lost 0, with 11 bases in between. The CDR3 DNA reads TGTGCCAGCGGATACCTAACCTCTGGAAACACCATATATTTT. Protein: CASGYLTSGNTIYF.

The genes are TRBV28 and TRBJ1-5; a possible D gene is TRBD1 (6 bases). Trimming stripped 7 bases from V and 2 bases from J, with 12 bases between. Germline values: CDR1 MDHEN, CDR2 SYDVKM. The CDR3 consists of 14 residues. CDR3 nucleotides: TGTGCCAGCAACGCGGACAGACGCAATCAGCCCCAGCATTTT. Translating gives CASNADRRNQPQHF. The full variable domain, its missing parts supplied by reference TRBV28 and TRBJ1-5, is DVKVTQSSRYLVKRTGEKVFLECVQDMDHENMFWYRQDPGLGLRLIYFSYDVKMKEKGDIPEGYSVSREKKERFSLILESASTNQTSMYLCASNADRRNQPQHFGDGTRLSIL.

V gene TRBV11-3 combines with J gene TRBJ2-7, with D maybe TRBD2 (6 bases). V lost 2 bases to trimming and J lost 6 bases, with 8 bases between them. Germline V gene sequence: CDR1 SGHNT, CDR2 YENEEA. The CDR3 covers 12 residues. The CDR3, as DNA: TGTGCCAGCAGCTTAAGCGGGTCCGAGCAGTACTTC. This encodes CASSLSGSEQYF.

This clonotype was detected many times. The V call is TRBV20-1, the J call TRBJ2-3; 7 nucleotides align to TRBD2. V was pared by 4 bases and J by 0 bases, with 10 bases of the junction left unmatched. The germline V gene encodes CDR1 DFQATT and CDR2 SNEGSKA (reference sequence). The CDR3 has 16 amino acids. CDR3 loop: CSATNLLATSTDTQYF. In DNA, the CDR3 is TGCAGTGCTACAAACCTACTAGCGACTAGCACAGATACGCAGTATTTT.

This clonotype was observed many times. The chain carries TRBV18 and TRBJ2-1; 7 nucleotides match TRBD2. V lost 3 bases, J lost 8 bases, and 16 bases stayed unmatched. Germline CDR1 reads KGHSH; CDR2 reads LQKENI. The CDR3 extends over 17 amino acids. This chain's CDR3 is CASSPLLAGVGTDEQFF. The CDR3 nucleotides are TGTGCCAGCTCACCCCTTCTGGCGGGAGTCGGTACGGATGAGCAGTTCTTC.

Many counts were recorded for this clonotype. The J gene is TRBJ1-2, the V gene TRBV5-1; D gene unclear. From germline, CDR1 is SGHRS and CDR2 YFSETQ. This CDR3 has 15 residues. Trimming stripped 4 bases from V and 3 bases from J, with 16 bases between. The CDR3 sequence is CASSPESGTYYGYTF. The CDR3 DNA reads TGCGCCAGCAGCCCTGAATCAGGAACCTACTATGGCTACACCTTC.

The CDR3 DNA reads as TGTGCCATCAGTACACTAGGGATCACCGGGGAGCTGTTTTTT. Protein: CAISTLGITGELFF. This chain connects TRBV10-3 to TRBJ2-2; D might be TRBD2 (5 bases). Germline CDR1 ENHRY, CDR2 SYGVKD. The CDR3 spans 14 residues. V was clipped by 5 bases and J by 4 bases, with 11 bases between them.

The chain joins TRBV10-2 to TRBJ2-3, with TRBD2 identical over 7 bases. Trimming took 5 bases from V and 3 from J; bases not matched to a gene: 8. The CDR3 loop spans 15 amino acids. The V gene's germline CDR1 is WSHSY and CDR2 SAAADI. Here the CDR3 DNA reads TGCGCCAGCAGTCTGCGGGAGAGAGGGACAGATACGCAGTATTTT. It yields the protein CASSLRERGTDTQYF.

This clonotype has only a few counts. V usage is TRBV18 and J usage is TRBJ1-1; 7 nucleotides line up with TRBD1. The CDR3 is made up of 15 amino acids. V was clipped by 3 bases and J by 4 bases; unmatched bases: 8. Germline V gene lookup returns CDR1 KGHSH and CDR2 LQKENI. The CDR3 DNA reads as TGTGCCAGCTCACCCGACAGGGAACGAGGCACTGAAGCTTTCTTT. Residues: CASSPDRERGTEAFF.

This clonotype was seen at least ten times. J is TRBJ1-1 and V is TRBV5-4; D is possibly TRBD1 (5 bases). The V gene's germline CDR1 is SGHNT and CDR2 YYREEE (reference sequence). The CDR3 extends over 15 amino acids. Trimming stripped 1 base from V and 0 bases from J, with 10 bases between. CDR3 loop: CASSLRDSLNTEAFF. The DNA of the CDR3 is TGTGCCAGCAGCTTGCGTGACAGCTTGAACACTGAAGCTTTCTTT.

This CDR3 reads CASSQDSGYYGYTF. In DNA form, the CDR3 reads TGCGCCAGCAGCCAAGATTCGGGGTACTATGGCTACACCTTC. The chain carries TRBV4-1 and TRBJ1-2; no firm D call. CDR1 MGHRA and CDR2 YSYEKL come from the germline V gene. The CDR3 has 14 residues. V was pared by 0 bases and J by 3 bases, with 8 bases between.

This clonotype was counted ten times or more. The CDR3 sequence: CASSPTGGPSYGYTF. CDR3 DNA: TGTGCCAGCAGCCCGACAGGGGGGCCCTCCTATGGCTACACCTTC. The chain recombines TRBV2 with TRBJ1-2; 9 bases are a match to TRBD1. The CDR3 sequence is 15 residues long. Trimming took 6 bases from V and 4 from J; bases not matched to a gene: 9. Germline V CDR1 and CDR2: SNHLY, FYNNEI.

The table lists this clonotype with many counts. The chain joins TRBV20-1 to TRBJ2-3, with D possibly being TRBD2 (7 bases). Germline values: CDR1 DFQATT, CDR2 SNEGSKA (reference sequence). This CDR3 spans 15 amino acids. Trimming removed 7 bases from V and 5 bases from J, with 22 bases in between. In DNA form, the CDR3 reads TGCAGTGTGAATCGGGGGGCGGATGTTGAAGATACGCAGTATTTT. It codes for CSVNRGADVEDTQYF.